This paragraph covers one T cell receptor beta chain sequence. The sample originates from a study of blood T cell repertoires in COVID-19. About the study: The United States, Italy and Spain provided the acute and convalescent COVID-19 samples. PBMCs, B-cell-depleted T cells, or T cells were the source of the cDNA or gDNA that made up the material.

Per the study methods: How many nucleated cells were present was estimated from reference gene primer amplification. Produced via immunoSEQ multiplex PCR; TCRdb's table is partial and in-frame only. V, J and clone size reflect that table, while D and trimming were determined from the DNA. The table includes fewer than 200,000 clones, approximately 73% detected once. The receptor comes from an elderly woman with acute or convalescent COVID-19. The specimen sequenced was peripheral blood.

The CDR3 is CASSFTGGPFYEQYF. CDR3 nucleotides: TGCGCCAGCAGCTTTACGGGAGGGCCCTTCTACGAGCAGTACTTC. The chain carries TRBV5-1 and TRBJ2-7, with 8 bases aligning to TRBD2. CDR1 and CDR2 from the germline V gene are SGHRS and YFSETQ. The V gene end was trimmed by 2 bases and the J gene end by 3 bases; junction bases not matched to a gene: 7. The CDR3 runs 15 residues.